The source of this T cell receptor (beta chain) is a study of radiation and T cells in renal cell carcinoma. Generated by immunoSEQ multiplex PCR, the TCRdb table keeps only in-frame clones and is missing some. The sample records tens of thousands of clones, approximately 84% being singletons. Note on this clone: The antigen remains unidentified.

Study-wide findings and caveats: Pretreatment tumor biopsies were lacking, so baseline clonotypes are unknown.

Specified time point: blood 4 weeks post-SBRT, at nephrectomy. Documented treatment: 15 Gy SBRT to primary tumor, nephrectomy 4 weeks later. Nephrectomy followed 15 Gy stereotactic body radiation by 4 weeks. The patient's renal cell carcinoma had clear cell pathology. This CDR3 contains 16 residues. Germline values: CDR1 SGHVS, CDR2 FQNEAQ. V was pared by 5 bases and J by 3 bases, with 19 bases between. The sequencing used blood, collected from a patient whose treatment included radiotherapy and nephrectomy. The TCR comes from a man aged 55 to 69 with renal cell carcinoma. This rearrangement joins TRBV7-8 to TRBJ1-2; D is possibly TRBD1 (6 bases). CDR3 DNA: TGTGCCAGCAGCCCACGGAAGGGACAAGGGGACTATGGCTACACCTTC. Protein sequence: CASSPRKGQGDYGYTF.